This TCR beta chain emerged from a study of blood T cell repertoires in COVID-19. Produced via immunoSEQ multiplex PCR; TCRdb's table is partial and in-frame only. The sample yields about 400,000 clones, 70% to 90% seen once. The CDR3 totals 13 residues. The V gene lost 8 bases and the J gene lost 8 bases, with 15 bases spanning the gap. The V gene's germline CDR1 is MNHEY and CDR2 SMNVEV (reference sequence). The chain joins TRBV27 to TRBJ1-4; D gene ambiguous. The sequenced sample consisted of PBMCs or T cells enriched from blood (not recorded which). This TCR was recovered from a woman aged 40 to 50 with acute COVID-19. The CDR3 bases are TGTGCCAGCCACGCCGGGGTCGGGGAAAAACTGTTTTTT. It encodes CASHAGVGEKLFF. Drawing the rest from reference TRBV27 and TRBJ1-4, the complete variable domain is EAQVTQNPRYLITVTGKKLTVTCSQNMNHEYMSWYRQDPGLGLRQIYYSMNVEVTDKGDVPEGYKVSRKEKRNFPLILESPSPNQTSLYFCASHAGVGEKLFFGSGTQLSVL.